The subject of this entry is one TCR beta chain. Its matching antigen is unknown. This record belongs to a study of T cell responses to AZD1222 COVID-19 vaccine. Broader study findings: After the peak T cell response, and only then, were repertoires sampled. Donors were chiefly white British, with a greater number of females, and clonal diversity was perhaps underestimated.

Measured with immunoSEQ multiplex PCR; TCRdb has only the in-frame clones, and not every one. Of 55,000 to 65,000 clones in the sample, 75% to 90% were seen once. The clonotype was recovered from an adult in good health. The sample in question was peripheral blood, obtained on day 0 of AZD1222 vaccination.

This chain's CDR3 is CASSPTGNWVYSPLHF. DNA of the CDR3: TGTGCCAGCAGCCCGACAGGGAATTGGGTTTATTCACCCCTCCACTTT. The chain carries TRBV28 and TRBJ1-6, with 7 bases aligning to TRBD1. The CDR3 totals 16 residues. The V gene end was trimmed by 6 bases and the J gene end by 8 bases; junction bases not matched to a gene: 13. In germline, CDR1 is MDHEN, CDR2 SYDVKM.